This TCR beta chain was recovered during a study of type 1 and type 2 diabetes patients. The CDR3 runs 12 residues. The germline V and J ends were trimmed by 2 bases and 1 base, with 3 bases remaining between them. Germline assignment: CDR1 SGDLS and CDR2 YYNGEE. Anyone with other autoimmune disease or infection in the prior four weeks was excluded. Amplification started from genomic DNA. The TCR beta CDR3 region was amplified using 30 forward and 13 reverse primers. TCRdb fed the multiplex PCR reads into MiXCR, producing one record per CDR3 protein. This sample has some 250,000 distinct CDR3 sequences, with 45% to 60% found just once.

The sequence came from a man aged 18 to 29 with type 2 diabetes. The rearrangement joins TRBV9 to TRBJ1-2; D uncertain. The sequencing sample was made of peripheral blood mononuclear cells (PBMCs). For the CDR3, the DNA is TGTGCCAGCAGCGTTATTAACTATGGCTACACCTTC. It encodes CASSVINYGYTF.